This entry concerns a single T cell receptor (beta chain). Some clones are missing from TCRdb's copy, which holds only in-frame ones; the method was immunoSEQ multiplex PCR. The sample holds about 80,000 clones, about 90% seen once. The data originate from a study of graft-versus-host responses after intestinal transplantation. Sequencing used PBMCs, obtained 98 days after intestinal transplantation. This sequence originates from a human patient who received an intestinal transplant, so some T cells may come from the graft donor.

CDR3 amino acids: CASSIAYGRGNEKLFF. CDR3 nucleotide sequence: TGTGCCAGTAGTATAGCGTATGGCAGGGGTAATGAAAAACTGTTTTTT. This chain uses TRBV19 with TRBJ1-4, with a weak D call TRBD1 (6 bases). V gave up 1 base and J gave up 4 bases, with 13 bases separating them. Germline CDR1 LNHDA, CDR2 SQIVND (reference sequence). This CDR3 comprises 16 residues.